Sequencing of this T cell receptor (beta chain) was carried out in a study of OX40 agonist ivuxolimab in advanced cancers. Study context: Ivuxolimab is an agonistic anti-OX40 (CD134) antibody, and patients were treated with it. Three patients showed partial responses: one hepatocellular carcinoma and two cutaneous melanoma cases.

The V end lost 1 base, the J end lost 5 bases, and 6 bases lay between the germline ends. The CDR3 totals 13 residues. CDR1 and CDR2 (germline): SGHNT, YYREEE (reference sequence). Remarks on this clone: Its antigen is currently unknown.

Points from the study as a whole: Some patients who did not respond also had low normalized T-cell clonal expansion. Among expanded peripheral T cells, antigen specificity went undetermined.

Sequenced by immunoSEQ multiplex PCR; TCRdb stores in-frame clones only, minus some. The sample has tens of thousands of clones, less than 85% seen once. This receptor was identified in an adult with an advanced solid tumor such as melanoma, head and neck, liver or kidney cancer. This chain connects TRBV5-4 to TRBJ2-2; D not certain. Sequencing used CD4+ or CD8+ T cells sorted from blood, obtained in a trial of the OX40 agonist ivuxolimab. CDR3 sequence reads: CASSLWVTGELFF. The CDR3 bases are TGTGCCAGCAGCTTGTGGGTTACCGGGGAGCTGTTTTTT.